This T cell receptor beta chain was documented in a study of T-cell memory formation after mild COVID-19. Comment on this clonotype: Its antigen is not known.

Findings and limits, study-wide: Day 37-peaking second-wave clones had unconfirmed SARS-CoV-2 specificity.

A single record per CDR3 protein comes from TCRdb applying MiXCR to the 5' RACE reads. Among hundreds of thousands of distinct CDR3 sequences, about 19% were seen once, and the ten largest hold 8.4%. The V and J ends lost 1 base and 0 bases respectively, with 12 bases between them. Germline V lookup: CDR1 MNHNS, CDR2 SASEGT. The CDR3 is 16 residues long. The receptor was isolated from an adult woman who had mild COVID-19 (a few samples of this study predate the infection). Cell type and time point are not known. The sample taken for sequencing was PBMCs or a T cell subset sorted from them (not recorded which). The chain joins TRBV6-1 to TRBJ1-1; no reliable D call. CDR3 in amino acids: CASSEVGSGLNTEAFF. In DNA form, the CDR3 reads TGTGCCAGCAGTGAAGTGGGGTCCGGCCTGAACACTGAAGCTTTCTTT.